This TCR beta chain was profiled in a study of shared clonotypes between healthy human individuals. As for this clone: Antigen unknown.

CDR1 is SGHAT and CDR2 is FQNNGV in the germline V gene. The junction had 12 bases not matched to a gene; V was cut back by 4 bases and J by 6 bases. CDR3 length equals 16 residues. The naive CD8 population came from CD45RO-negative cells selected for CCR7, without terminally differentiated effector memory CD45RA+ cells. Sequencing was performed with immunoSEQ multiplex PCR; in TCRdb, only in-frame clones are kept and a portion is missing. The sample includes about 2.1 million clones, roughly 93% seen only once; the top ten take about 1.7%. Study results and caveats: Limitation of the genetic and exposure-history diversity represented came from the few donors.

Sequenced input: naive CD8+ T cells from PBMCs. The chain has TRBV11-2 and TRBJ2-7; TRBD1 matches at 10 bases. The source is a young man in good health. Some clones in this sample may be carry-over from other donors' samples. CDR3 protein: CASSSNPGTGVPEQYF. The CDR3 DNA is TGTGCCAGCAGCTCAAACCCCGGGACAGGGGTTCCCGAGCAGTACTTC.